The T cell receptor (beta chain) described here comes from a study of cytomegalovirus exposure and HLA in healthy donors (dated by TCRdb to about 2017). About the full investigation: According to an earlier analysis of a few hundred of the donors, about 179 million T cells yielded approximately 120 million unique TCR beta sequences and approximately 300 Gb of sequence data. Roughly 300 gigabases of sequencing data and approximately 93 million unique TCR sequences were included in an early release covering under 650 HLA-typed donors. Of the roughly 390 genotyped donors, 65% to 90% were placed in the genetic ancestry cluster associated with self-reported Caucasian donors. The study aimed to test whether cataloging public T cell receptors could reveal signatures of past pathogen exposure. Using immunosequencing, the study profiled T cell repertoires from 640 or so subjects and related those repertoires to cytomegalovirus serostatus. A separate validation cohort of over 95 different subjects was used in addition to the 666-subject first cohort. To predict cytomegalovirus infection status, the study brought together high-throughput TCR immunosequencing, statistical association of individual TCRs with disease status, and machine learning. In a later analysis, previously published TCR beta repertoires from about 640 donors were re-analyzed and high-resolution HLA genotyping was added so that TCR occurrence patterns could be studied. In the later analysis, no new phenotypic data were used to find candidate immune exposures; instead, reliance was placed on TCR beta sequences and their occurrence across donors. An earlier analysis of 587 of the donors applied high-throughput TCR beta sequencing to assess whether each TCR beta V gene segment acted as functional or pseudogenic. Donor age, sex, ethnicity and CMV serostatus were compiled alongside the repertoire data. In a later genetic analysis, genome-wide SNP genotypes for about 55% of the 666 donors were used, and that subset was treated as a discovery cohort. Every discovery cohort repertoire had been produced on one sequencing platform. Both class I and class II loci were covered by HLA typing, at four-digit resolution. Typing coverage varied by locus: 629-630 donors for A, B, C, DRB1 and DQB1; more than 500 for DQA1; about 600 for DPA1; some 470 for DPB1. Roughly five DR-DQ haplotypes were handled as single units for association and clustering, since linkage in the cohort was strong. Among under 450 genotyped donors of the cohort, an average of around 240,000 unique TCR beta nucleotide sequences were sequenced per donor, roughly a sixth of them non-productive. General findings and caveats noted by the study authors: When HLA alleles, especially DR and DQ, strongly co-occurred, attributing TCR associations to individual alleles was difficult. Presence/absence analyses assumed roughly uniform sequencing depth across donors, an assumption that may not hold. In a later analysis, TCR association rates were found to vary across HLA loci, with the most associated TCRs seen for DRB1 alleles and the fewest for HLA-C alleles. In the study, around 150 TCR beta chains were listed as associated with cytomegalovirus. A later analysis reported that several top co-occurrence clusters appeared linked to parvovirus B19, influenza, CMV and Epstein-Barr virus. According to a later analysis, most CMV-associated TCR beta chains appeared to be HLA-restricted, and the HLA associations seemed to be driven largely by CMV exposure. Correlated functional status among segregating V segments might reflect linkage disequilibrium, but an unknown experimental factor could not be ruled out. Around 16 rarely observed V segments, including chromosome 9 orphons, were excluded from the earlier analysis of several hundred of the donors because counts were too low. In both the original and validation cohorts, the classifier was reported to diagnose cytomegalovirus status with high specificity and sensitivity. A later analysis associated around 16,000 TCR beta sequences with specific HLA alleles at a false discovery rate of 0.05. According to a later genetic analysis, donors in an Asian-associated ancestry cluster had fewer N-insertions in productive TCRs than the roughly 660-donor mean. Some IMGT-functional V segments, including TRBV6-2 and TRBV6-3, could not be told apart with the 87-base-pair reads, so those segments were excluded. In vitro tests confirmed that a few of the cytomegalovirus-associated TCR beta chains recognize cytomegalovirus antigens. CMV serostatus was the only immune exposure information available for the cohort. Because HLA typing was unavailable for some donors at each locus, only the typed subset was used in association tests. In this cohort, only TCR beta chains were sequenced, and detectable features were limited by the absence of alpha or paired-chain data. Most TCR sequences were seen in very few donors, while some public TCRs were found in many individuals. An earlier analysis of around 540 of the donors showed that most TCR beta V segments appeared in productive rearrangements either about 90% or about 30% of the time, which broadly matched IMGT annotations. It was suggested by the authors that the approach could potentially be generalized to other disease states and immunological phenotypes. A further reported finding was that TCR beta sequences accurately predicted the HLA-A and HLA-B alleles for most subjects in the first cohort. A cluster of highly shared sequence variants was judged likely to represent a technical artifact of the sequencing pipeline. A later analysis found that HLA-associated TCR beta chains were more clonally expanded and had lower generation probabilities than equally common non-associated chains. V-gene and J-gene trimming of TCR beta chains was associated with a missense DCLRE1C variant in a later genetic analysis, and the association was replicated in an independent cohort.

As for this clone: This receptor's antigen is unknown. Per-nucleotide qualities are absent, and no much larger clonotype sits a single base away.

Library creation used the immunoSEQ multiplex PCR assay. The multiplex PCR relied on a mix of 60 forward primers for TCR Vbeta segments and 13 reverse primers for TCR Jbeta segments. The CDR3 region of rearranged TCR beta genes was amplified from genomic DNA by a multiplex PCR assay. The Illumina HiSeq System was used to sequence the amplified TCR beta libraries as 87-base-pair reads. Processing in the source paper ran as follows. Across the 670 or so repertoires, a later analysis counted 80 million or so unique TCR beta chains, 9.5 million to 13 million of which were shared by at least two donors. To remove PCR and sequencing errors, raw reads were error-corrected and collapsed into unique sequences using a nearest-neighbor algorithm that merged closely related sequences. CDR3 sequences were aligned to IMGT reference sequences to assign V, D and J gene segments. Each retained sequence needed at least a six-nucleotide match to both a V gene segment and a J gene segment. Rearrangements were classified as productive when the CDR3 lacked stop codons and remained in frame with V and J, and all other rearrangements were classified as non-productive. Following IMGT convention, CDR3 was defined as the stretch from the second conserved V-encoded cysteine to the conserved J-encoded phenylalanine. The earlier analysis of about 570 of the donors excluded any sequence lacking an unambiguous match to a single V gene segment. An earlier analysis of over 450 of the donors classified V segments as functional when productive rearrangements were above 56.7% and as segregating when the standard deviation between donors was above 5%. To diagnose cytomegalovirus status from the catalog of TCR beta chain sequences, a statistical classification framework was built. In a later analysis, TCR nucleotide sequences were compared against IMGT/GENE-DB human TR gene sequences so that V and J genes could be assigned. In a later analysis, CDR3 sequences and most-parsimonious VDJ recombination scenarios were assigned using the TCRdist pipeline. In a later analysis, each TCR beta chain was defined by its CDR3 amino acid sequence together with its V-gene family, and reads without a unique V-gene family were excluded. As a way to deal with suspected cross-contamination and a sequencing artifact, a later analysis dropped nearly 600 nucleotide sequences that were highly shared and had low generation probability. For each public chain, a later analysis derived a clonal expansion index from normalized ranks of inferred template counts within each repertoire. A later analysis computed generation probabilities with a VDJ recombination model fitted to out-of-frame rearrangements, and checked the results against IGoR. In a later analysis, hypergeometric tests were used to score TCR-TCR, TCR-HLA and TCR-CMV co-occurrence, with a repertoire-size bias correction applied to TCR pairs. A later analysis estimated false discovery rates by permuting HLA or CMV assignments 20 times. A later analysis grouped co-occurring TCRs with DBSCAN, adding TCRdist sequence similarity when clustering within HLA-allele-positive subsets. Repertoires with fewer than 30,000 or more than 120,000 public chains were left out of co-occurrence clustering, as were about 5 repertoires with anomalous nucleotide sharing. The clones in this table, taken by TCRdb from immuneACCESS, are in-frame only. Not every clone is retained; where verified, under half of the shortfall comes from an unresolved V gene, and the cause of the rest is unknown. That table furnishes V, J and clone size, whereas the DNA furnished D and trimming. The table for this sample lists around 150,000 clones; 65% to 85% of them were counted only once. The ten largest clones take up under 1.5% of the sample.

The germline V gene encodes CDR1 MDHEN and CDR2 SYDVKM. Germline trimming: 5 bases from V, 5 bases from J; junction bases outside gene matches: 5. Reading from cysteine to phenylalanine, the CDR3 counts 14 amino acids. Left in the record is the CDR3 DNA by itself, 42 bases read in frame from the first base. In total, 630 or so healthy bone marrow donors made up the cohort. All cohort members were sampled while nominally healthy, although unrecorded immune exposures were likely present. The donor tested CMV seronegative and was one of the 352 seronegative cohort members. A peripheral blood sample was collected from each donor, and TCR beta sequencing was performed on peripheral blood mononuclear cells. The Qiagen DNeasy Blood Extraction Kit was used to extract genomic DNA from the blood cell samples.

This receptor was identified in a man in his sixties in good health and CMV-seronegative. The sequenced sample consisted of PBMCs. The V and J genes are TRBV28 and TRBJ2-5; 10 bases in the middle match TRBD1. The DNA is as follows: TGTGCCAGCAGTCCTCCGGGACAGGGGGAGACCCAGTACTTC. Protein translation: CASSPPGQGETQYF.